The 27 T cell receptor beta chains listed next were all sequenced from one sample in a study of T cells in Graves' hyperthyroidism and ophthalmopathy. What was amplified from RNA transcripts were TCR beta CDR3 regions. TCR CDR3 underwent first-round RT-PCR with the HTBI primer set. TCRdb reprocessed the multiplex PCR reads with MiXCR, giving one entry per CDR3 protein. The table has about 760,000 distinct CDR3 sequences, roughly 32% seen once. The sequencing sample was made of blood. These receptors were taken from a woman aged 40-49 years with Graves' hyperthyroidism.

The V gene is TRBV19, the J gene TRBJ2-7, with D hard to call. V lost 1 base and J lost 0, with 10 bases in between. Germline-derived CDR1 and CDR2 are LNHDA and SQIVND (reference sequence). The CDR3 has 15 residues. In DNA form, the CDR3 reads TGTGCCAGTAGTATAGGGCAGGCCAACTCCTACGAGCAGTACTTC. Amino acid sequence: CASSIGQANSYEQYF.

The chain joins TRBV7-2 to TRBJ1-4; 8 bases align to TRBD1. The junction had 5 bases not matched to a gene; V was cut back by 2 bases and J by 6 bases. This CDR3 contains 15 residues. Germline CDR1 reads SGHTA; CDR2 reads FQGNSA. CDR3 DNA sequence: TGTGCCAGCAGCTTAAGGTCGACAGGGGATGAAAAACTGTTTTTT. This encodes CASSLRSTGDEKLFF.

This clonotype showed up many times. The chain couples TRBV7-9 to TRBJ1-6; 7 bases match TRBD1. Germline CDR1 is SEHNR and CDR2 is FQNEAQ (reference sequence). The length of the CDR3 is 18 residues. Unmatched junction bases numbered 13, after V lost 2 bases and J lost 6 bases. The CDR3 spells CASSLTVGTATVNSPLHF. Written as DNA, the CDR3 is TGTGCCAGCAGCTTAACTGTAGGGACAGCGACTGTTAATTCACCCCTCCACTTT.

This clonotype was counted ten times or more. This chain connects TRBV5-6 to TRBJ1-6; TRBD1 might be the D (5 bases). Looked up from germline, CDR1 is SGHDT and CDR2 is YYEEEE. Trimming pared 10 bases from V and 10 bases from J, leaving 18 bases between. The CDR3 runs to 13 residues. Written as DNA, the CDR3 is TGTGCCTCGCGTAACTGGCGGGGCTCACCCCTCCACTTT. Protein product: CASRNWRGSPLHF.

To note about this clonotype: One junction end does not reproduce the germline sequence, and a read error may be involved. The chain has TRBV7-7 and TRBJ2-5, with D possibly matching TRBD2 (6 bases). Germline V gene lookup returns CDR1 SSHAT and CDR2 FNYEAQ (reference sequence). The CDR3 runs to 15 residues. Here the CDR3 DNA reads TGTGCTAGCAGCTTTGGGGGGAGTGAACAAGAGACCCAGTACTTC. It yields the protein CASSFGGSEQETQYF. The entire variable domain, with the rest obtained from reference TRBV7-7 and TRBJ2-5, is as follows: GAGVSQSPRYKVTKRGQDVTLRCDPISSHATLYWYQQALGQGPEFLTYFNYEAQPDKSGLPSDRFSAERPEGSISTLTIQRTEQRDSAMYRCASSFGGSEQETQYFGPGTRLLVL.

This chain uses TRBV20-1 with TRBJ2-2; TRBD2 agrees at 10 bases. Germline assignment: CDR1 DFQATT and CDR2 SNEGSKA (reference sequence). V was pared by 6 bases and J by 1 base, with 17 bases of the junction left unmatched. This CDR3 is 19 amino acids long. This CDR3 reads CSAVQTVSGRARNTGELFF. In DNA, the CDR3 is TGCAGTGCCGTTCAAACGGTCAGCGGGAGGGCCAGGAACACCGGGGAGCTGTTTTTT.

The chain carries TRBV28 and TRBJ1-5; D remains unclear. CDR1 is MDHEN, CDR2 SYDVKM, per germline. The ends were cut back, 5 bases at V and 2 bases at J, with 13 bases in the middle. The length of the CDR3 is 15 residues. The CDR3 nucleotides read TGTGCCAGCAGTCCCCCGGCCCAAGGCAATCAGCCCCAGCATTTT. Its translation is CASSPPAQGNQPQHF.

This clonotype was found a few times. The V call is TRBV5-6, the J call TRBJ1-6; perhaps TRBD1 as D (5 bases). Germline loops: CDR1 SGHDT, CDR2 YYEEEE. This CDR3 is 16 amino acids long. Trimming stripped 0 bases from V and 4 bases from J, with 11 bases between. CDR3 amino acids: CASSLGQQIYNSPLHF. The CDR3 DNA follows: TGTGCCAGCAGCTTGGGACAGCAGATTTATAATTCACCCCTCCACTTT.

In this sample, this clonotype turned up many times. The rearrangement links TRBV12-3 or TRBV12-4 to TRBJ1-5; 7 bases fit TRBD1. This CDR3 comprises 15 residues. Unmatched junction bases numbered 5, after V lost 5 bases and J lost 1 base. The CDR3: CASSGGQVSNQPQHF. CDR3 nucleotides: TGTGCCAGCAGTGGAGGACAGGTCAGCAATCAGCCCCAGCATTTT.

Comment on this clonotype: The junction shows a germline mismatch at one end, possibly a read error. This rearrangement joins TRBV7-2 to TRBJ1-6; no clear D gene. CDR1 is SGHTA, CDR2 FQGNSA, per germline. There are 14 residues in the CDR3. The CDR3 nucleotides are TGCGCCAGCAGCCAAGAAGATAGCAATTCACCCCTCCACTTT. It codes for CASSQEDSNSPLHF.

The genes are TRBV20-1 and TRBJ2-7; the D gene is possibly TRBD1 (7 bases). The V and J ends lost 0 bases and 5 bases respectively, with 23 bases between them. This CDR3 is built from 17 residues. Germline lookup yields CDR1 DFQATT and CDR2 SNEGSKA (reference sequence). CDR3 nucleotides: TGCAGTGCTAGAGACGCCAGGGGGGCAACTTCCTTCGACGAGCAGTACTTC. It is translated as CSARDARGATSFDEQYF.

This clonotype came up a few times. The chain employs TRBV13 and TRBJ2-7; 7 bases align to TRBD1. The ends lost 2 bases at V and 1 base at J; junction bases unmatched: 5. This CDR3 is built from 15 residues. CDR1 PRHDT and CDR2 FYEKMQ come from the germline V gene (reference sequence). CDR3 region: CASSLRQGGSYEQYF. CDR3 bases: TGTGCCAGCAGCTTACGACAGGGCGGGTCCTACGAGCAGTACTTC.

This rearrangement joins TRBV6-2 or TRBV6-3 to TRBJ2-7, with D perhaps matching TRBD1 (5 bases). Germline V gene sequence: CDR1 MNHEY, CDR2 SVGEGT. CDR3 length equals 13 residues. Trimming pared 2 bases from V and 3 bases from J, leaving 8 bases between. DNA for the CDR3: TGTGCCAGCAGTTACGGGGCCTTCTACGAGCAGTACTTC. Translated: CASSYGAFYEQYF.

The genes are TRBV12-3 or TRBV12-4 and TRBJ1-2, with 7 bases identical to TRBD1. Trimming cost V 6 bases and J 7 bases; bases outside gene matches: 8. The CDR3 is 13 amino acids. The CDR3: CASRPRGPAGYTF. In DNA, the CDR3 is TGTGCCAGCAGACCAAGGGGGCCAGCTGGCTACACCTTC.

This clonotype was seen repeatedly, ten times or more. The chain employs TRBV25-1 and TRBJ1-6, with 9 positions matching TRBD1. Germline V gives CDR1 MGHDK, CDR2 SYGVNS. CDR3 length: 17 residues. The junction had 10 bases not matched to a gene; V was cut back by 4 bases and J by 6 bases. CDR3 bases: TGTGCCAGCAGTGGGAACAGGGGGCGAGTGGGTAATTCACCCCTCCACTTT. This encodes CASSGNRGRVGNSPLHF.

For this clonotype: The junction departs from the called germline gene at one end, perhaps through a read error. The CDR3 loop reads CATHLGGATDTQYF. The CDR3 coding sequence is TGCGCCACACACCTCGGGGGGGCGACAGATACGCAGTATTTT. The chain is built from TRBV24-1 and TRBJ2-3, with 8 positions matching TRBD2. The CDR3 length is 14 residues. Looked up from germline, CDR1 is KGHDR and CDR2 is SFDVKD.

The J gene is TRBJ1-1, the V gene TRBV7-2; tentative D call: TRBD1 (6 bases). Trimming pared 6 bases from V and 9 bases from J, leaving 20 bases between. CDR3 length: 14 amino acids. From germline, CDR1 is SGHTA and CDR2 FQGNSA. The CDR3 DNA reads TGTGCCAGCAGTTTAAGGGGCGGGGGCAGGCAAGCTTTCTTT. Protein sequence: CASSLRGGGRQAFF.

Concerning this clonotype: Being one base from a much bigger clone, this may be a read error. The chain couples TRBV7-2 to TRBJ2-7; TRBD1 agrees at 8 bases. This CDR3 is 14 amino acids long. CDR1 is SGHTA, CDR2 FQGNSA, per germline. CDR3 amino acids: CASSGQGFSCEQYF. The CDR3 region has the DNA TGTGCCAGCAGCGGACAGGGTTTCTCCTGCGAGCAGTACTTC.

V gene TRBV30 combines with J gene TRBJ1-5; D perhaps matches TRBD1 (5 bases). Trimming cost V 5 bases and J 0 bases, with 8 bases left between them. Per the germline V gene, CDR1 is GTSNPN and CDR2 is SVGIG (reference sequence). The CDR3 loop spans 13 amino acids. This CDR3 reads CAWQQDSNQPQHF. The DNA of the CDR3 is TGTGCCTGGCAACAGGATAGCAATCAGCCCCAGCATTTT. Together with reference TRBV30 and TRBJ1-5, the CDR3 gives the full variable domain: SQTIHQWPATLVQPVGSPLSLECTVEGTSNPNLYWYRQAAGRGLQLLFYSVGIGQISSEVPQNLSASRPQDRQFILSSKKLLLSDSGFYLCAWQQDSNQPQHFGDGTRLSIL.

This clonotype was recorded many times. The CDR3 spells CASSPQGATNEKLFF. The CDR3 DNA sequence: TGTGCCAGCAGCCCACAGGGGGCAACTAATGAAAAACTGTTTTTT. The chain has TRBV7-9 and TRBJ1-4; 8 positions match TRBD1. Trimming at V came to 5 bases and at J to 0 bases, leaving 2 bases not matched to a gene. The germline CDR1 and CDR2 sequences are SEHNR and FQNEAQ (reference sequence). This CDR3 is built from 15 residues.

To note about this clonotype: One end of the junction is discordant with germline, which a read error may explain. V usage is TRBV29-1 and J usage is TRBJ1-3; the D is unclear. The CDR3 contains 10 residues. Germline V gene sequence: CDR1 SQVTM, CDR2 ANQGSEA. As DNA, the CDR3 is TGCAGCGTTGCTGGTAACACCATATATTTT. Translation gives CSVAGNTIYF.

The rearrangement uses TRBV15 and TRBJ1-4; no firm D call. The germline V and J ends were trimmed by 3 bases and 0 bases, with 11 bases remaining between them. CDR1 LNHNV and CDR2 YYDKDF come from the germline V gene (reference sequence). CDR3 length equals 16 residues. The CDR3 region has the DNA TGTGCCACCAGCAGGGCCACCGGGGCAACTAATGAAAAACTGTTTTTT. Protein: CATSRATGATNEKLFF.

This clonotype has ten or more counts. The V call is TRBV2, the J call TRBJ1-4; D remains ambiguous. The CDR3 contains 11 residues. V was shortened by 7 bases and J by 5 bases, with 5 bases between the two germline ends. Germline lookup yields CDR1 SNHLY and CDR2 FYNNEI. CDR3 nucleotides: TGTGCCAGCATGGGGAATGAAAAACTGTTTTTT. Its protein product is CASMGNEKLFF.

Many counts were recorded for this clonotype. V and J are TRBV15 and TRBJ2-5; a possible D gene is TRBD2 (6 bases). Per germline, CDR1 LNHNV and CDR2 YYDKDF (reference sequence). The V end lost 1 base, the J end lost 2 bases, and 14 bases lay between the germline ends. The CDR3 has 16 amino acids. The CDR3 is CATSRASTRGQETQYF. CDR3 coding DNA: TGTGCCACCAGCAGAGCTTCGACCCGGGGGCAAGAGACCCAGTACTTC.

The rearrangement links TRBV24-1 to TRBJ1-2; D is ambiguous. The CDR3 covers 12 residues. V lost 5 bases to trimming and J lost 5 bases, with 8 bases between them. Germline CDR1 and CDR2: KGHDR and SFDVKD. CDR3 protein: CATSGQRYGYTF. The CDR3, as DNA: TGTGCCACCAGTGGGCAGAGGTATGGCTACACCTTC.

Turning to this clonotype: A read error may account for a junction end that differs from germline. This sequence joins TRBV5-1 and TRBJ2-6; D is unclear. Germline V gene lookup returns CDR1 SGHRS and CDR2 YFSETQ. This CDR3 is built from 15 residues. CDR3 bases: TGCACCAGCAGCTTGAGCTTGTCTGGGGCCAACGTCCTGACTTTC. Protein: CTSSLSLSGANVLTF.

This clonotype was counted only a few times. The chain has TRBV24-1 and TRBJ2-2, with 13 bases identical to TRBD2. The CDR3 is 15 amino acids. The germline gives CDR1 KGHDR, CDR2 SFDVKD. V was clipped by 7 bases and J by 6 bases; unmatched bases: 4. The CDR3 bases are TGTGCCACCAGAGGAACTAGCGGGAGGGCCGGGGAGCTGTTTTTT. This codes for CATRGTSGRAGELFF.